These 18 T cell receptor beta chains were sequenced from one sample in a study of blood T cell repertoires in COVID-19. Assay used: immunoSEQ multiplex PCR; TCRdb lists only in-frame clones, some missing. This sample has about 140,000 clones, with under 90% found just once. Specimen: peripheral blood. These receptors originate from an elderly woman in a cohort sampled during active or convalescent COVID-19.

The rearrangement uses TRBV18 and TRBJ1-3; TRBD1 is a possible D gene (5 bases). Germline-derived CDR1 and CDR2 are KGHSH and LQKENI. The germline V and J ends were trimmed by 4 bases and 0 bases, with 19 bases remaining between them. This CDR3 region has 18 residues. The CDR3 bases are TGTGCCAGCTCACTGGGCAGGACACTCGACCTCTCTGGAAACACCATATATTTT. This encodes CASSLGRTLDLSGNTIYF.

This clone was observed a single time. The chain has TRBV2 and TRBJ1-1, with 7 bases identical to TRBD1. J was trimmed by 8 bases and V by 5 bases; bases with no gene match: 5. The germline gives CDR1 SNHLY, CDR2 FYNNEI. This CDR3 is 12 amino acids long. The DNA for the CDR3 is TGTGCCAGCAGTCTACCCAGGGGGGAAGCTTTCTTT. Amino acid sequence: CASSLPRGEAFF.

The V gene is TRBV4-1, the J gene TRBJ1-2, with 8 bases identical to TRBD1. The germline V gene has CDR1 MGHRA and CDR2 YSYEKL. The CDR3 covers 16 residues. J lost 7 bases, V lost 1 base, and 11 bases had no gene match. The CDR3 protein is CASSQVSDRGRSGYTF. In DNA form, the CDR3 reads TGCGCCAGCAGCCAAGTAAGCGACAGGGGCCGTTCTGGCTACACCTTC.

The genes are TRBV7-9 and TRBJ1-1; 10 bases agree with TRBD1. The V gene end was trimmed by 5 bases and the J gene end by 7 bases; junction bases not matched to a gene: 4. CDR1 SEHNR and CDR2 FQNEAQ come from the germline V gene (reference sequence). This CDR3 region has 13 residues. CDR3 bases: TGTGCCAGCAGCCGAGGGACAGGGGTTGAAGCTTTCTTT. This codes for CASSRGTGVEAFF.

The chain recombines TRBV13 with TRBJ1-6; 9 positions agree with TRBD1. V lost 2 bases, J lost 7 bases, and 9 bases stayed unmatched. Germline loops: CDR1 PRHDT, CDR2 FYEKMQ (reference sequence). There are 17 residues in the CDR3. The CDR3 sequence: CASSLNSWTGENSPLHF. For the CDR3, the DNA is TGTGCCAGCAGCTTAAATTCTTGGACAGGGGAGAATTCACCCCTCCACTTT.

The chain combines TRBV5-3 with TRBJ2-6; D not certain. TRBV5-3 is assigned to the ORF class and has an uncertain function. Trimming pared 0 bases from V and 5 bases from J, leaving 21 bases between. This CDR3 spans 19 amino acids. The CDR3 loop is CARSLAVGALTRWANVLTF. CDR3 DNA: TGTGCCAGAAGCTTGGCCGTAGGAGCACTCACTCGGTGGGCCAACGTCCTGACTTTC.

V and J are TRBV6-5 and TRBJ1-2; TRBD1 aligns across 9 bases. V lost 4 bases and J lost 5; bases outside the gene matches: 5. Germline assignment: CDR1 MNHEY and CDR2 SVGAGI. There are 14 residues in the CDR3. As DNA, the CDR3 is TGTGCCAGCAGTTTACAGGGGGCCCCTTATGGCTACACCTTC. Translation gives CASSLQGAPYGYTF.

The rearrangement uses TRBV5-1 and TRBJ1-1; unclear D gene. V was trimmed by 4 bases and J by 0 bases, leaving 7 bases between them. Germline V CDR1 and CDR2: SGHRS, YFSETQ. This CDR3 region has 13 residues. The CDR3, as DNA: TGCGCCAGCAGCCGAGGGATGAACACTGAAGCTTTCTTT. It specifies CASSRGMNTEAFF.

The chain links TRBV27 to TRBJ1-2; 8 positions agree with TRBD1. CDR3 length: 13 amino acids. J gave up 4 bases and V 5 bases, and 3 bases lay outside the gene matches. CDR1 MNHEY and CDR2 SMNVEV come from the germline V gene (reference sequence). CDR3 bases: TGTGCCAGCAGTCGGGACAGGACCTATGGCTACACCTTC. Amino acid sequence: CASSRDRTYGYTF.

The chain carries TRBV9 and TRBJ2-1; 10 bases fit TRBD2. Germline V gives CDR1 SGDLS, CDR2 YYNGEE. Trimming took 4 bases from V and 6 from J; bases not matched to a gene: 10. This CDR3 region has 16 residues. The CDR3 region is CASSPGIAGGLNEQFF. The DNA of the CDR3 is TGTGCCAGCAGCCCAGGAATAGCGGGGGGACTCAATGAGCAGTTCTTC.

The CDR3 here is CASRTPEKGAGGYTF. In nucleotides, the CDR3 is TGTGCCAGCAGGACGCCCGAAAAGGGGGCAGGTGGCTACACCTTC. The rearrangement uses TRBV6-6 and TRBJ1-2, with TRBD1 matching 7 bases. Germline CDR1 reads MNHNY; CDR2 reads SVGAGI (reference sequence). The J segment lost 7 bases and the V segment lost 6 bases, leaving 14 bases of the junction unmatched. The CDR3 is 15 residues long.

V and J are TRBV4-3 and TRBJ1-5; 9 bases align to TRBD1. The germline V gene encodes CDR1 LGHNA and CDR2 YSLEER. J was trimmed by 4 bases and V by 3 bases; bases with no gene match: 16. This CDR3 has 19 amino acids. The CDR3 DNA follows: TGCGCCAGCAGCCAGGGGACCGGGACAGGGATTTTGGGGAATCAGCCCCAGCATTTT. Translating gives CASSQGTGTGILGNQPQHF.

The CDR3: CATSDLSGYSEKLFF. The CDR3 coding sequence is TGTGCCACCAGTGATTTGTCAGGGTACAGTGAAAAACTGTTTTTT. The V gene is TRBV24-1, the J gene TRBJ1-4; TRBD1 might be the D (5 bases). The CDR3 loop spans 15 amino acids. Germline V CDR1 and CDR2: KGHDR, SFDVKD. V dropped 0 bases and J dropped 7 bases, with 11 bases sitting between them.

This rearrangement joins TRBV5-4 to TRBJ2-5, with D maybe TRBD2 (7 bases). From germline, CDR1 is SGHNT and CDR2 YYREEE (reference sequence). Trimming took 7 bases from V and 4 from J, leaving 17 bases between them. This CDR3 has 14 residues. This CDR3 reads CASATGGRGETQYF. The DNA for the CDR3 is TGTGCCAGCGCGACCGGGGGGCGTGGAGAGACCCAGTACTTC.

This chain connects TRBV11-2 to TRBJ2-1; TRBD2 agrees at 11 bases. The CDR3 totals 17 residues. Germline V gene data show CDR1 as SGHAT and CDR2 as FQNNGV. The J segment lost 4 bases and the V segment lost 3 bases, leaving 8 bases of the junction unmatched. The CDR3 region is CASSLGQLAGGYNEQFF. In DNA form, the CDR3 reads TGTGCCAGCAGCTTGGGGCAGTTAGCGGGGGGGTACAATGAGCAGTTCTTC.

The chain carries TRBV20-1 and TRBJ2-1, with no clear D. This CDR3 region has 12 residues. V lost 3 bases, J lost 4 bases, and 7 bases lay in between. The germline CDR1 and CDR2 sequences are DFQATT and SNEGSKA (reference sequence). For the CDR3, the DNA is TGCAGTGCTAGTTCAGGTTACAATGAGCAGTTCTTC. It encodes CSASSGYNEQFF.

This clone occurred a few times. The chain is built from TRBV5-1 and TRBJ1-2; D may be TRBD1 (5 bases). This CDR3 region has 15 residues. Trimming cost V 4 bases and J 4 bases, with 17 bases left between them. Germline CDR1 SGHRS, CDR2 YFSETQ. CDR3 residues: CASSLTPTDSYGYTF. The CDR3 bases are TGCGCCAGCAGCCTGACCCCGACAGACAGCTATGGCTACACCTTC.

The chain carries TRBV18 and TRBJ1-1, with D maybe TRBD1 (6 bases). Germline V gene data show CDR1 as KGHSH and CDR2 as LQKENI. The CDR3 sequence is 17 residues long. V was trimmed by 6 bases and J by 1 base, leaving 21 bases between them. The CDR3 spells CASSPQAGGAGNTEAFF. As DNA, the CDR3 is TGTGCCAGCTCTCCTCAGGCGGGGGGCGCGGGGAACACTGAAGCTTTCTTT.